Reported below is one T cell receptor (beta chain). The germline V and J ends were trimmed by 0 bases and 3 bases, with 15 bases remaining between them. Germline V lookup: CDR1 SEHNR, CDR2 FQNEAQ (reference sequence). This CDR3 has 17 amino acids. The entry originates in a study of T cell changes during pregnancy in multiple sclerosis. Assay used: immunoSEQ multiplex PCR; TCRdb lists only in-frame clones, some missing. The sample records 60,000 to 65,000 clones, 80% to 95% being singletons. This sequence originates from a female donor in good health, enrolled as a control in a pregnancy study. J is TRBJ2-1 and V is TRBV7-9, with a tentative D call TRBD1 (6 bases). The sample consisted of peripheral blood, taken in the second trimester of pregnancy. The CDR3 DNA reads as TGTGCCAGCAGCTTAGCAGGGGGTACGGGGATCTACAATGAGCAGTTCTTC. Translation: CASSLAGGTGIYNEQFF.